The TCR beta chain under discussion was sequenced for a study of T cell changes during pregnancy in multiple sclerosis. This CDR3 is built from 19 residues. With V trimmed by 4 bases and J by 5 bases, 18 bases remained unmatched. Germline-derived CDR1 and CDR2 are MNHEY and SMNVEV (reference sequence). Sequencing was performed with immunoSEQ multiplex PCR; in TCRdb, only in-frame clones are kept and a portion is missing. Among about 40,000 clones, around 94% were seen once, and the ten largest hold roughly 1.7%. This clonotype originated in a female donor with multiple sclerosis, enrolled in a pregnancy study. The V gene is TRBV27, the J gene TRBJ2-5, with 11 nucleotides matching TRBD2. Here the sequenced sample was peripheral blood, taken in the third trimester of pregnancy. Here the CDR3 reads CASSSLLRGLAGGSETQYF. In DNA form, the CDR3 reads TGTGCCAGCAGTTCGCTCCTTAGGGGTCTAGCGGGGGGAAGTGAGACCCAGTACTTC.